This T cell receptor beta chain was recorded in a study of T cells in Graves' hyperthyroidism and ophthalmopathy. Overall study findings and caveats: A model of 13 V-J features distinguished ophthalmopathy from stable hyperthyroidism.

Trimming pared 4 bases from V and 6 bases from J, leaving 13 bases between. CDR1 and CDR2 from the germline V gene are SNHLY and FYNNEI. The CDR3 length is 14 residues. TCR beta CDR3 regions were amplified from RNA transcripts. The HTBI primer set was used in a first-round RT-PCR of the TCR CDR3. TCRdb fed the multiplex PCR reads into MiXCR, producing one record per CDR3 protein. The sample includes roughly 560,000 distinct CDR3 sequences, roughly 14% of them seen just once. This clonotype was recorded a few times. Its cognate antigen is unknown. A much larger clone sits a single nucleotide away, making a read error possible. In the ophthalmopathy cohort, Clinical Activity Score was at least 3, NOSPECS grade at least 4, and duration under 3 months. In making diagnoses, clinical symptoms, serum thyroxine and TRAb, thyroid ultrasound and orbital computed tomography were all used.

This TCR was recovered from a woman aged 40-49 years with Graves' ophthalmopathy. The specimen was blood. The chain uses TRBV2 and TRBJ2-4, with D possibly TRBD1 on 8 matching bases. This chain's CDR3 is CASSVQGEGNIQYF. The CDR3 region has the DNA TGTGCCAGCAGTGTACAGGGGGAGGGAAACATTCAGTACTTC.